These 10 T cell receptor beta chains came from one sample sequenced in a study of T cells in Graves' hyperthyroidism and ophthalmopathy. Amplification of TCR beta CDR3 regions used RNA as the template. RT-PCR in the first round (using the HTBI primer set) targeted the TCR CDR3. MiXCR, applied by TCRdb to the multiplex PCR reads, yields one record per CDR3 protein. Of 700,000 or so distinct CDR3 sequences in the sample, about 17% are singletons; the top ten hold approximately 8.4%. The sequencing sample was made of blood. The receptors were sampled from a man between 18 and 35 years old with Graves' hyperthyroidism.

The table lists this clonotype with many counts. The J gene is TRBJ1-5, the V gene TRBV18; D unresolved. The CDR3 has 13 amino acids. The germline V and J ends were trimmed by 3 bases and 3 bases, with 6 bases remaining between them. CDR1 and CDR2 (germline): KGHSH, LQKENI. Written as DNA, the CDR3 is TGTGCCAGCTCACCGAGGAACAATCAGCCCCAGCATTTT. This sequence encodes CASSPRNNQPQHF.

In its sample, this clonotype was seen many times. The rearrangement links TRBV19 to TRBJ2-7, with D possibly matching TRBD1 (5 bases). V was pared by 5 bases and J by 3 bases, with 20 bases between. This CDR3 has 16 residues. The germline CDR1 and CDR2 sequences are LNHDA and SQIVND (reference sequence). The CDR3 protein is CASSGLPGPDLYEQYF. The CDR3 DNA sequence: TGTGCCAGTAGTGGATTACCAGGGCCCGACCTCTACGAGCAGTACTTC. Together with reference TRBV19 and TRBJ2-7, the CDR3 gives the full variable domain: DGGITQSPKYLFRKEGQNVTLSCEQNLNHDAMYWYRQDPGQGLRLIYYSQIVNDFQKGDIAEGYSVSREKKESFPLTVTSAQKNPTAFYLCASSGLPGPDLYEQYFGPGTRLTVT.

The CDR3 DNA reads TGTGCCAGCAGTCCATGGGAGGGGTACGAGCAGTACTTC. Translated, it gives CASSPWEGYEQYF. The genes are TRBV27 and TRBJ2-7; 7 nucleotides align to TRBD2. With V trimmed by 5 bases and J by 4 bases, 5 bases remained unmatched. The length of the CDR3 is 13 residues. Germline values: CDR1 MNHEY, CDR2 SMNVEV (reference sequence).

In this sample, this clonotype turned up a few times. This CDR3 reads CASSIAPFAGVRTGELFF. The DNA of the CDR3 is TGTGCCAGTAGTATTGCCCCGTTTGCGGGAGTTCGAACCGGGGAGCTGTTTTTT. V and J are TRBV19 and TRBJ2-2; TRBD2 agrees at 7 bases. Trimming at V came to 3 bases and at J to 5 bases, leaving 15 bases not matched to a gene. The germline V gene encodes CDR1 LNHDA and CDR2 SQIVND (reference sequence). The CDR3 is 18 amino acids. The full variable domain, its missing parts supplied by reference TRBV19 and TRBJ2-2, is DGGITQSPKYLFRKEGQNVTLSCEQNLNHDAMYWYRQDPGQGLRLIYYSQIVNDFQKGDIAEGYSVSREKKESFPLTVTSAQKNPTAFYLCASSIAPFAGVRTGELFFGEGSRLTVL.

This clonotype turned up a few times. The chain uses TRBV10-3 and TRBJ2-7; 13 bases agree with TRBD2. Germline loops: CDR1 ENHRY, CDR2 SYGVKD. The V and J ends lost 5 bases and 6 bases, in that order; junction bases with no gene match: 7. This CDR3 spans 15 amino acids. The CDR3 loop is CAISTSGRGTFEQYF. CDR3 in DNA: TGTGCCATCAGTACTAGCGGGAGGGGCACTTTCGAGCAGTACTTC.

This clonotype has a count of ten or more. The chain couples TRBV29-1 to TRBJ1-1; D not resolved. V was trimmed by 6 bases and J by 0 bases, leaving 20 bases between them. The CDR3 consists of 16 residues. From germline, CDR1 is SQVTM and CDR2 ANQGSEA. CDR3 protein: CSVPKDVGILNTEAFF. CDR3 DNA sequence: TGCAGCGTCCCGAAGGATGTAGGGATCTTGAACACTGAAGCTTTCTTT. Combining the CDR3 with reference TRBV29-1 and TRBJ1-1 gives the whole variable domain SAVISQKPSRDICQRGTSLTIQCQVDSQVTMMFWYRQQPGQSLTLIATANQGSEATYESGFVIDKFPISRPNLTFSTLTVSNMSPEDSSIYLCSVPKDVGILNTEAFFGQGTRLTVV.

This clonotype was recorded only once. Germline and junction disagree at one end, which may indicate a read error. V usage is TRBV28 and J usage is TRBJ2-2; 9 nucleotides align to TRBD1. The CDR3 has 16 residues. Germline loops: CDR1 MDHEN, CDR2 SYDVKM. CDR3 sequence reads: CAGSLPGQGNTGELFF. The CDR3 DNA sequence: TGTGCCGGCAGTTTACCGGGACAGGGCAACACCGGGGAGCTGTTTTTT.

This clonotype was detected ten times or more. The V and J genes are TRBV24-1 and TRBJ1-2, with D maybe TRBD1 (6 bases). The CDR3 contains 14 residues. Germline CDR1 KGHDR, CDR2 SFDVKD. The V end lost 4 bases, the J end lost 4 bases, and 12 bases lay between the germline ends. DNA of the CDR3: TGTGCCACCAGTGAAACAGGGCTCAGCTATGGCTACACCTTC. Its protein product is CATSETGLSYGYTF.

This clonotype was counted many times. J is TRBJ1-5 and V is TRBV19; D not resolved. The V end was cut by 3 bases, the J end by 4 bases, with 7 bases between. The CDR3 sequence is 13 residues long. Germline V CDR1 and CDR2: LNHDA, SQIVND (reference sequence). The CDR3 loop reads CASSIVGNQPQHF. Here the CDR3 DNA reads TGTGCCAGTAGTATTGTAGGGAATCAGCCCCAGCATTTT.

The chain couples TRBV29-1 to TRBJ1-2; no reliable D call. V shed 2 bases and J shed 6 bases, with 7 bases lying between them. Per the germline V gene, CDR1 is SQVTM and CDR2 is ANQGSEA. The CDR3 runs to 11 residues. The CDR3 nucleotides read TGCAGCGTTGAACTAGGGCATGGCTACACCTTC. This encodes CSVELGHGYTF.